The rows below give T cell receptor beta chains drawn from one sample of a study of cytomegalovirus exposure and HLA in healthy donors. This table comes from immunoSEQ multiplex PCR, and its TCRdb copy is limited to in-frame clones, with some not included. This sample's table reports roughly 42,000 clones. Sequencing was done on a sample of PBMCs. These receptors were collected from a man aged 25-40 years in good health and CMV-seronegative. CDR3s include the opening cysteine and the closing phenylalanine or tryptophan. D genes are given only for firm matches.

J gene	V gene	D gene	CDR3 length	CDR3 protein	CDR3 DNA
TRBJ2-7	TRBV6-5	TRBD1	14	CASSLGQVSYEQYF	TGTGCCAGCAGTTTGGGACAGGTTTCCTACGAGCAGTACTTC
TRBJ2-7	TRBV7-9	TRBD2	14	CASSLLAGGSEQYF	TGTGCCAGCAGCTTACTGGCGGGAGGGTCCGAGCAGTACTTC
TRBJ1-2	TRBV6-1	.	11	CASFYGNGYTF	TGTGCCAGCTTTTACGGGAATGGCTACACCTTC
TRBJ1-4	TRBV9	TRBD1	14	CASSGGTGERKLFF	TGTGCCAGCAGCGGAGGGACAGGGGAGAGGAAACTGTTTTTT
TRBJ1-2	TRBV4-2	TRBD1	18	CASSQELRQGTSDYGYTF	TGTGCCAGCAGCCAAGAATTGAGACAGGGAACCAGTGACTATGGCTACACCTTC
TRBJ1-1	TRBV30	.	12	CAARQPNTEAFF	TGTGCCGCCCGACAGCCGAACACTGAAGCTTTCTTT
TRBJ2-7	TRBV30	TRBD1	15	CAWSVQGTGTYEQYF	TGTGCCTGGAGTGTACAGGGGACAGGGACCTACGAGCAGTACTTC
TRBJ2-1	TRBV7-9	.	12	CASSLASGEQFF	TGTGCCAGCAGTCTCGCCTCGGGTGAGCAGTTCTTC
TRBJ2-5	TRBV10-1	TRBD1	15	CASSERQGAEETQYF	TGCGCCAGCAGTGAGCGACAGGGGGCGGAAGAGACCCAGTACTTC
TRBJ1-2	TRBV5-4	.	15	CASSPGGGVDYGYTF	TGTGCCAGCAGCCCCGGGGGGGGCGTAGACTATGGCTACACCTTC
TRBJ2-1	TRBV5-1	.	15	CASSFGGSSYNEQFF	TGCGCCAGCAGCTTTGGGGGGAGCTCCTACAATGAGCAGTTCTTC
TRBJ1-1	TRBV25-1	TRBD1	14	CASSRTGVSTEAFF	TGTGCCAGCAGTCGGACAGGGGTGAGCACTGAAGCTTTCTTT
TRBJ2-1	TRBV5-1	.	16	CASSLGPGVGDNEQFF	TGCGCCAGCAGCTTGGGACCAGGGGTTGGTGACAATGAGCAGTTCTTC
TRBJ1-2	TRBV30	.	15	CAWSATRTANYGYTF	TGTGCCTGGAGTGCTACGAGGACAGCTAACTATGGCTACACCTTC
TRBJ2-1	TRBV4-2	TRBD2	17	CASSQAGGLAGEWEQFF	TGTGCCAGCAGCCAAGCGGGGGGACTAGCGGGGGAATGGGAGCAGTTCTTC
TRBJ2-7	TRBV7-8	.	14	CASSPVGGRYEQYF	TGTGCCAGCAGCCCGGTGGGGGGAAGGTACGAGCAGTACTTC
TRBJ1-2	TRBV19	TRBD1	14	CASSGKDRERGYTF	TGTGCCAGTAGTGGAAAGGACAGGGAGAGGGGCTACACCTTC
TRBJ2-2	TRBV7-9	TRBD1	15	CASSLGTGGVGELFF	TGTGCCAGCAGCTTGGGGACAGGGGGTGTCGGGGAGCTGTTTTTT
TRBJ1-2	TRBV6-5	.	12	CASNHKRRGYTF	TGTGCCAGCAACCATAAGCGGAGGGGCTACACCTTC
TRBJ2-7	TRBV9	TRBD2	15	CASSPRGLAGYEQYF	TGTGCCAGCAGCCCCCGGGGACTAGCGGGCTACGAGCAGTACTTC
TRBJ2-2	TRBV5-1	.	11	CASHSEGELFF	TGCGCCAGCCACTCGGAGGGGGAGCTGTTTTTT
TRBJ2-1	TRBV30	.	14	CAWSSGVTYNEQFF	TGTGCCTGGAGTTCGGGAGTCACCTACAATGAGCAGTTCTTC
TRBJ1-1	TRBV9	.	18	CASSVAGKARRMNTEAFF	TGTGCCAGCAGCGTAGCGGGGAAGGCGCGGCGGATGAACACTGAAGCTTTCTTT
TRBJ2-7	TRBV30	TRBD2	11	CAFSGSYEQYF	TGTGCCTTTAGCGGGTCCTACGAGCAGTACTTC
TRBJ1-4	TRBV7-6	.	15	CASSFSAGSNEKLFF	TGTGCCAGCAGCTTTAGTGCAGGGTCTAATGAAAAACTGTTTTTT
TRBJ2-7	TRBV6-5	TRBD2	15	CASSYSQLAGGEQYF	TGTGCCAGCAGTTATAGTCAGCTAGCGGGAGGCGAGCAGTACTTC
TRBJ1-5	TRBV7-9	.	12	CASSLSNQPQHF	TGTGCCAGCAGTCTTAGCAATCAGCCCCAGCATTTT
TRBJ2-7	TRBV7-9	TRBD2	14	CASSPRDYLYEQYF	TGTGCCAGCAGCCCCCGGGACTATCTTTACGAGCAGTACTTC
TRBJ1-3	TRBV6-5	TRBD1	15	CASSGDREAGNTIYF	TGTGCCAGCAGTGGCGACAGGGAAGCTGGAAACACCATATATTTT
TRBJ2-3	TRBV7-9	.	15	CASSLGRASTDTQYF	TGTGCCAGCAGCTTAGGCAGGGCCAGCACAGATACGCAGTATTTT
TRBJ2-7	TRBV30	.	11	CAWSGTGKQYF	TGTGCCTGGAGTGGCACAGGGAAGCAGTACTTC
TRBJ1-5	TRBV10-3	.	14	CAISESGSHQPQHF	TGTGCCATCAGTGAGTCGGGCAGCCATCAGCCCCAGCATTTT
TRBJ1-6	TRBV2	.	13	CASRGEWNSPLHF	TGTGCCAGCAGAGGGGAATGGAATTCACCCCTCCACTTT
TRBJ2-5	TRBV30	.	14	CAWSGGGAGETQYF	TGTGCCTGGAGTGGAGGGGGCGCGGGGGAGACCCAGTACTTC
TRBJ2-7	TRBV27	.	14	CASSLSNSGYEQYF	TGTGCCAGCAGTTTATCGAACTCGGGATACGAGCAGTACTTC
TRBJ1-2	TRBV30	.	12	CAWSVGGHGYTF	TGTGCCTGGAGTGTTGGAGGACATGGCTACACCTTC
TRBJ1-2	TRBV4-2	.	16	CASSQARSRANYGYTF	TGTGCCAGCAGCCAAGCACGAAGCAGGGCTAACTATGGCTACACCTTC
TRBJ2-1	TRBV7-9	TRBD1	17	CASSLPLDRVGGNEQFF	TGTGCCAGCAGCTTACCCCTGGACAGGGTGGGAGGCAATGAGCAGTTCTTC
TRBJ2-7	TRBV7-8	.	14	CASSLVALGYEQYF	TGTGCCAGCAGCTTAGTAGCACTAGGCTACGAGCAGTACTTC
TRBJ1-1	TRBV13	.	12	CASSTWNTEAFF	TGTGCCAGCAGCACATGGAACACTGAAGCTTTCTTT
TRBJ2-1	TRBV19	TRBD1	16	CASSIVETGELNEQFF	TGTGCCAGTAGTATAGTGGAGACAGGGGAATTAAATGAGCAGTTCTTC
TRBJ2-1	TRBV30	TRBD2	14	CAWSRVGRERGQFF	TGTGCCTGGAGTCGGGTTGGGCGGGAGAGGGGGCAGTTCTTC
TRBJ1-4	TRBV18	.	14	CASSPQQRNEKLFF	TGTGCCAGCTCACCACAACAGCGGAATGAAAAACTGTTTTTT
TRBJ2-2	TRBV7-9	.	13	CASSRANTGELFF	TGTGCCAGCAGCCGGGCGAACACCGGGGAGCTGTTTTTT
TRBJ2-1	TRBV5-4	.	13	CASSLNTGNEQFF	TGTGCCAGCAGCTTGAACACGGGCAATGAGCAGTTCTTC
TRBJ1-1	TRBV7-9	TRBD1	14	CASSSMTGETEAFF	TGTGCCAGCAGCTCCATGACAGGGGAGACTGAAGCTTTCTTT